Listed here are 18 T cell receptor beta chains from one sample, sequenced in a study of blood T cell repertoires in COVID-19. Repertoires were generated with immunoSEQ multiplex PCR, while TCRdb's copy carries only in-frame clones and drops some. The sample has around 200,000 clones; about nine tenths are singletons. The sequenced sample was peripheral blood. The receptor source for this set is a man of 80 years or more with acute or convalescent COVID-19.

The chain combines TRBV6-5 with TRBJ1-4; D might be TRBD1 (6 bases). This CDR3 is built from 13 residues. Trimming cost V 6 bases and J 6 bases, with 11 bases left between them. Germline-derived CDR1 and CDR2 are MNHEY and SVGAGI. The CDR3: CASRSRGDEKLFF. The CDR3 DNA follows: TGTGCCAGCAGGTCCAGGGGAGATGAAAAACTGTTTTTT.

The CDR3 here is CASSSSGTPEETQYF. CDR3 DNA sequence: TGTGCCAGCAGTTCCTCCGGGACTCCTGAAGAGACCCAGTACTTC. The J gene is TRBJ2-5, the V gene TRBV28, with D perhaps TRBD2 (6 bases). The V gene's germline CDR1 is MDHEN and CDR2 SYDVKM. This CDR3 spans 15 amino acids. V was shortened by 4 bases and J by 3 bases, with 15 bases between the two germline ends.

V usage is TRBV19 and J usage is TRBJ2-5; 11 positions match TRBD1. Germline V lookup: CDR1 LNHDA, CDR2 SQIVND (reference sequence). The CDR3 covers 16 residues. The junction had 6 bases not matched to a gene; V was cut back by 0 bases and J by 6 bases. The CDR3 protein is CASSIDGTGGRKTQYF. The DNA of the CDR3 is TGTGCCAGTAGTATAGATGGGACAGGGGGTAGGAAGACCCAGTACTTC.

The V call is TRBV11-2, the J call TRBJ2-5; 13 bases agree with TRBD2. The germline gives CDR1 SGHAT, CDR2 FQNNGV. Trimming at V came to 8 bases and at J to 2 bases, leaving 14 bases not matched to a gene. This CDR3 has 18 residues. This chain's CDR3 is CASSPRPGTSGEQETQYF. CDR3 nucleotide sequence: TGTGCCAGCTCGCCCCGCCCCGGGACTAGCGGGGAGCAAGAGACCCAGTACTTC.

This chain connects TRBV24-1 to TRBJ2-2; 9 bases line up with TRBD1. In germline, CDR1 is KGHDR, CDR2 SFDVKD. CDR3 length: 14 residues. V gave up 8 bases and J gave up 1 base; unmatched junction bases: 1. In DNA, the CDR3 is TGTGCCACCATGGGACAGGGGAACACCGGGGAGCTGTTTTTT. Protein: CATMGQGNTGELFF.

This chain joins TRBV8-1 and TRBJ2-1; TRBD2, as called in the table, went unchecked against the DNA. TRBV8-1 is designated a pseudogene. This CDR3 contains 21 residues. The CDR3 bases are TGTGGCAGTGCATCCGCAGCCCTGTATCCCCCCTCGCGGGAGGTGTCCAATGAGCAGTTCTTC. This codes for CGSASAALYPPSREVSNEQFF.

The V call is TRBV24-1, the J call TRBJ2-3, with 9 bases that match TRBD2. The V and J ends lost 0 bases and 6 bases, in that order; junction bases with no gene match: 12. The CDR3 is 18 amino acids. Germline CDR1 is KGHDR and CDR2 is SFDVKD. CDR3 DNA sequence: TGTGCCACCAGTGATTTGCTCACTAGCGGGCCAGGAGGTGATACGCAGTATTTT. Its translation: CATSDLLTSGPGGDTQYF.

J is TRBJ2-6 and V is TRBV25-1, with 8 positions matching TRBD1. The CDR3 extends over 18 amino acids. The germline gives CDR1 MGHDK, CDR2 SYGVNS. The V segment lost 1 base and the J segment 2 bases; nucleotides outside the gene matches: 7. In DNA form, the CDR3 reads TGTGCCAGCAGTGAATCCCCCCGGACAGGGACTGGGGCCAACGTCCTGACTTTC. Protein sequence: CASSESPRTGTGANVLTF. Full variable domain (outside the CDR3, taken from reference TRBV25-1 and TRBJ2-6): EADIYQTPRYLVIGTGKKITLECSQTMGHDKMYWYQQDPGMELHLIHYSYGVNSTEKGDLSSESTVSRIRTEHFPLTLESARPSHTSQYLCASSESPRTGTGANVLTFGAGSRLTVL.

The chain links TRBV24-1 to TRBJ2-1; TRBD2 matches at 15 bases. The CDR3 runs to 18 residues. After removal of 4 bases from V and 7 bases from J, the junction contained 10 bases not matched to a gene. Germline lookup yields CDR1 KGHDR and CDR2 SFDVKD. The CDR3 loop is CATSDHSSGTSGRNEQFF. DNA for the CDR3: TGTGCCACCAGTGACCATAGCTCCGGGACTAGCGGGAGGAATGAGCAGTTCTTC.

This clone has only a few counts. V usage is TRBV18 and J usage is TRBJ2-7; 10 bases line up with TRBD1. From germline, CDR1 is KGHSH and CDR2 LQKENI. Trimming cost V 4 bases and J 5 bases; bases outside gene matches: 14. The CDR3 sequence is 17 residues long. Here the CDR3 reads CASSQPGGTGVSNEQYV. CDR3 in DNA: TGTGCCAGCTCACAACCCGGTGGGACAGGGGTCAGTAACGAGCAGTACGTC.

V is TRBV9 and J is TRBJ1-5; 10 nucleotides match TRBD1. Germline V CDR1 and CDR2: SGDLS, YYNGEE. This CDR3 comprises 15 residues. V dropped 2 bases and J dropped 2; count of bases not matched to a gene: 1. CDR3 region: CASSVGTGGNQPQHF. The CDR3, as DNA: TGTGCCAGCAGCGTGGGGACAGGGGGCAATCAGCCCCAGCATTTT.

The rearrangement links TRBV28 to TRBJ2-7; 8 bases map to TRBD2. Per germline, CDR1 MDHEN and CDR2 SYDVKM. Unmatched junction bases numbered 11, after V lost 6 bases and J lost 10 bases. This CDR3 is built from 13 residues. CDR3 in DNA: TGTGCCAGCAGCCGGGGGGGGTCCCAACTTCAGTACTTC. Its translation is CASSRGGSQLQYF. The whole variable domain, filled in from reference TRBV28 and TRBJ2-7, reads DVKVTQSSRYLVKRTGEKVFLECVQDMDHENMFWYRQDPGLGLRLIYFSYDVKMKEKGDIPEGYSVSREKKERFSLILESASTNQTSMYLCASSRGGSQLQYFGPGTRLTVT.

J is TRBJ2-3 and V is TRBV24-1; 9 bases agree with TRBD2. Germline-derived CDR1 and CDR2 are KGHDR and SFDVKD. Trimming cost V 6 bases and J 2 bases; bases outside gene matches: 11. The CDR3 runs 17 residues. In DNA form, the CDR3 reads TGTGCCACCAGTTCCCAAGCCAGCGGGGGGCTCACAGATACGCAGTATTTT. Translation: CATSSQASGGLTDTQYF.

J is TRBJ1-6 and V is TRBV10-3, with 9 bases that match TRBD1. Trimming cost V 4 bases and J 9 bases; bases outside gene matches: 7. This CDR3 has 15 amino acids. CDR1 and CDR2 from the germline V gene are ENHRY and SYGVKD. The CDR3 coding sequence is TGTGCCATCAGTGGGCCCGGGACAGGGAGTTCACCCCTCCACTTT. Its protein product is CAISGPGTGSSPLHF.

V gene TRBV11-2 combines with J gene TRBJ2-5, with 10 bases aligning to TRBD2. The CDR3 is made up of 17 amino acids. Germline V gives CDR1 SGHAT, CDR2 FQNNGV. The V gene end was trimmed by 1 base and the J gene end by 4 bases; junction bases not matched to a gene: 9. The CDR3 bases are TGTGCCAGCAGCTTAGGCTCAGCGGGAGGGCCGATAGAGACCCAGTACTTC. Amino acids: CASSLGSAGGPIETQYF.

The V call is TRBV12-3 or TRBV12-4, the J call TRBJ2-7, with 7 positions matching TRBD2. V was clipped by 5 bases and J by 3 bases; unmatched bases: 1. The CDR3 contains 12 residues. The CDR3 DNA reads TGTGCCAGCAGTCGGACTAGCTACGAGCAGTACTTC. Translation gives CASSRTSYEQYF.

J is TRBJ1-1 and V is TRBV5-1; D call uncertain. This CDR3 is built from 14 residues. Trimming shortened V by 2 bases and J by 4 bases, and 12 bases separated the two germline ends. Germline CDR1 SGHRS, CDR2 YFSETQ. The CDR3 sequence is CASSFGELSTEAFF. DNA of the CDR3: TGCGCCAGCAGCTTTGGGGAGTTGAGCACTGAAGCTTTCTTT.

CDR3 in DNA: TGTGCCAGCAGCAGCCTTAGGGCGGACAGCTCTAATGAAAAACTGTTTTTT. This translates into CASSSLRADSSNEKLFF. This chain uses TRBV27 with TRBJ1-4; D might be TRBD1 (6 bases). The CDR3 extends over 17 amino acids. Germline V lookup: CDR1 MNHEY, CDR2 SMNVEV (reference sequence). V lost 6 bases to trimming and J lost 3 bases, with 20 bases between them. Filled out from reference TRBV27 and TRBJ1-4, the complete variable domain reads EAQVTQNPRYLITVTGKKLTVTCSQNMNHEYMSWYRQDPGLGLRQIYYSMNVEVTDKGDVPEGYKVSRKEKRNFPLILESPSPNQTSLYFCASSSLRADSSNEKLFFGSGTQLSVL.